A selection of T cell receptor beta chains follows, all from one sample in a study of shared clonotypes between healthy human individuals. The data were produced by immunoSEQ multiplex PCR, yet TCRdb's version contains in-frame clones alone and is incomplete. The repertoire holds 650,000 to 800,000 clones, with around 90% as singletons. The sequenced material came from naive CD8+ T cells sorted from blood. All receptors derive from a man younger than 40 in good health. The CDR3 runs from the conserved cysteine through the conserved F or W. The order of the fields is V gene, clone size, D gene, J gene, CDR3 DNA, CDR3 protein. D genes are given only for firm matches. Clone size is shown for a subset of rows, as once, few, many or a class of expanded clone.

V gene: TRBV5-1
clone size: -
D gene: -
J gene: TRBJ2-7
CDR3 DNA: TGCGCCAGCAGCTCCCTCGAGGGAGTGTTATCCTACGAGCAGTACTTC
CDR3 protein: CASSSLEGVLSYEQYF

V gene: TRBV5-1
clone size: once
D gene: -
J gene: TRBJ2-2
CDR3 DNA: TGCGCCAGCAGCTCGGGTCTCGGGTATGCCGGGGAGCTGTTTTTT
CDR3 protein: CASSSGLGYAGELFF

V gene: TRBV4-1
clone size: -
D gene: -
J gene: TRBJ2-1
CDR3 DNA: TGCGCCAGCAGCCAAGAGATATACAATGAGCAGTTCTTC
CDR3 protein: CASSQEIYNEQFF

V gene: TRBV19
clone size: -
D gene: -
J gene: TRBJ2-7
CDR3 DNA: TGTGCCAGTAGTGCAACCCAGTCGGGTTTTCCCTACGAGCAGTACTTC
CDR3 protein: CASSATQSGFPYEQYF

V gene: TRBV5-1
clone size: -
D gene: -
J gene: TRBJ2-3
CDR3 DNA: TGCGCCAGCAGCTTGGAAGGGCCCCCTAGGACAGATACGCAGTATTTT
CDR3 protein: CASSLEGPPRTDTQYF

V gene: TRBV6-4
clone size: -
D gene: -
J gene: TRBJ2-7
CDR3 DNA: TGTGCCAGCAGCCCAGAAATCTACGAGCAGTACTTC
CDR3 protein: CASSPEIYEQYF

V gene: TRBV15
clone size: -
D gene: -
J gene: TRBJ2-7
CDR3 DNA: TGTGCCACGAGACATAGTGGGCGGTTGGCCTACGAGCAGTACTTC
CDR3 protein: CATRHSGRLAYEQYF

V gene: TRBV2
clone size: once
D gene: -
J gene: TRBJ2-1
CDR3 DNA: TGTGCCAGCAGTGTGGACACTCTCAATGAGCAGTTCTTC
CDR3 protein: CASSVDTLNEQFF

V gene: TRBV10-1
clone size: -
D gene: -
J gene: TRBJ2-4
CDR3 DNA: TGCGCCAGCAGCAGCAGGGGAGCGGACATTCAGTACTTC
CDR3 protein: CASSSRGADIQYF

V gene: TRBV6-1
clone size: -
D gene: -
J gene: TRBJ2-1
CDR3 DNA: TGTGCCAGCACGGCGCAAAGCTCCTACAATGAGCAGTTCTTC
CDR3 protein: CASTAQSSYNEQFF

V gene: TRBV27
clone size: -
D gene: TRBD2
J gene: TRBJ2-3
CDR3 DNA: TGTGCCAGCAGTTCGCAAGCGGGACTAGCCCCTTATGGAGATACGCAGTATTTT
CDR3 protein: CASSSQAGLAPYGDTQYF

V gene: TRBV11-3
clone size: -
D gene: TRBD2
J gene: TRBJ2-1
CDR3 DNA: TGTGCCAGCAGTTCCGGGACTATGGGCAATGAGCAGTTCTTC
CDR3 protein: CASSSGTMGNEQFF

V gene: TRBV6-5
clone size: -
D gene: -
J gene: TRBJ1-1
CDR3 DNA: TGTGCCAGCAGTTTGAGGGGCGGTACTCCGAACACTGAAGCTTTCTTT
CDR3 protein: CASSLRGGTPNTEAFF

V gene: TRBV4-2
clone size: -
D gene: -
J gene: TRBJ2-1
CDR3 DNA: TGTGCCAGCAGCCAACTCCAGGGGTTACTAAACAATGAGCAGTTCTTC
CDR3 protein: CASSQLQGLLNNEQFF

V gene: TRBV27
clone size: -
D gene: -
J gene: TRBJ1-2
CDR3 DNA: TGTGCCAGCAGTTTTCTCGGGGGTACCTATGGCTACACCTTC
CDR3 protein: CASSFLGGTYGYTF

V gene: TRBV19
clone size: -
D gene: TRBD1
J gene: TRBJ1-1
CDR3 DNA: TGTGCCAGTAGTTGGACAGGGGAGACTGAAGCTTTCTTT
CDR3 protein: CASSWTGETEAFF

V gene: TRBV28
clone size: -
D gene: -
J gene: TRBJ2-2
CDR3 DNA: TGTGCCAGCAGTTGGCAGGTTAAACGAGACACCGGGGAGCTGTTTTTT
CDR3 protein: CASSWQVKRDTGELFF

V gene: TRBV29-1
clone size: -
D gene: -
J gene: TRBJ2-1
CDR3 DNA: TGCAGCGTTGCGGACATAAGACACAATGAGCAGTTCTTC
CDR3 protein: CSVADIRHNEQFF

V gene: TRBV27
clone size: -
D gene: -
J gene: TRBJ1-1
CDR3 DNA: TGTGCCAGCAGTCGGTTGGGAGGGAACACTGAAGCTTTCTTT
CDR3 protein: CASSRLGGNTEAFF

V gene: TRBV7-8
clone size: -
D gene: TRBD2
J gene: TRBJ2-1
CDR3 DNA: TGTGCCAGCAGCTTAGTCAGCTCGGGACTAGTGGTGACTGAGCAGTTCTTC
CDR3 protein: CASSLVSSGLVVTEQFF

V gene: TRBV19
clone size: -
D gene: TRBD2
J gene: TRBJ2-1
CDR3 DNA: TGTGCCAGTAGTATCGCGGGAGCACCCAATGAGCAGTTCTTC
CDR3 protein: CASSIAGAPNEQFF

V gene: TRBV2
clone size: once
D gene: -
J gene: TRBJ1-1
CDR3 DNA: TGTGCCAGCAGTGAAGGACTGGAGGGAGCTTTCTTT
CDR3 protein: CASSEGLEGAFF

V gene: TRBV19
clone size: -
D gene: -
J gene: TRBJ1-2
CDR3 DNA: TGTGCCAGTAGTTCGCCATACCGGGACGCGGGTCTAGCTAACTATGGCTACACCTTC
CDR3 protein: CASSSPYRDAGLANYGYTF

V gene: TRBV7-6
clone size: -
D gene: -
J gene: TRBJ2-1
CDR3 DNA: TGTGCCAGCAGCTTAGGGGGAGTAGGCTACAATGAGCAGTTCTTC
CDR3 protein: CASSLGGVGYNEQFF

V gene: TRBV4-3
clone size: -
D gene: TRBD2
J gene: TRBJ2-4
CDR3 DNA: TGCGCCAGCAGCACCCGACTAGCGGGAGGGCCAAGCAGCATTCAGTACTTC
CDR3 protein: CASSTRLAGGPSSIQYF

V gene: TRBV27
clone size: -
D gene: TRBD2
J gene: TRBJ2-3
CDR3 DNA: TGTGCCAGCAGTCTCTTAGCGGGAGAGGATACGCAGTATTTT
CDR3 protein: CASSLLAGEDTQYF

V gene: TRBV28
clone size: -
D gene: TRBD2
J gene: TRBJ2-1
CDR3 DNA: TGTGCCAGCAGTTCCAACCTTATGACTAGCGGGAGACGGGATGAGCAGTTCTTC
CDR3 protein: CASSSNLMTSGRRDEQFF

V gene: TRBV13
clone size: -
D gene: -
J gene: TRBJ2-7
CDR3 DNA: TGTGCCAGCAGCTCGGAGGTCCCAGGGTCGAAAGAGCAGTACTTC
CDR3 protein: CASSSEVPGSKEQYF

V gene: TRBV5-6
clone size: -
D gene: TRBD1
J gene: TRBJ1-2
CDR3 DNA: TGTGCCAGCAGCTTTCCCTTCACGGGACAGGGGGCCTATGGCTACACCTTC
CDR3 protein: CASSFPFTGQGAYGYTF

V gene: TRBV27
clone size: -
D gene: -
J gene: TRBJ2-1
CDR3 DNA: TGTGCCAGCAGTTTAGGTCTTTACAATGAGCAGTTCTTC
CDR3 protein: CASSLGLYNEQFF

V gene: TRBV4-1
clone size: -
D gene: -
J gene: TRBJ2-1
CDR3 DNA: TGCGCCAGCAGCCAAGCCGAACTAGTGAAAGACAATGAGCAGTTCTTC
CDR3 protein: CASSQAELVKDNEQFF

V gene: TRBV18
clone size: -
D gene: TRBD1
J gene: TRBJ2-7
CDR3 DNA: TGTGCCAGCTCACCCGGGACAGGGGCATCCTACGAGCAGTACTTC
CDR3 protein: CASSPGTGASYEQYF

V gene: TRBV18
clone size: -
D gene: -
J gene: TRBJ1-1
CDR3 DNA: TGTGCCAGCCACACACCTCTCGACACTGAAGCTTTCTTT
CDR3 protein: CASHTPLDTEAFF

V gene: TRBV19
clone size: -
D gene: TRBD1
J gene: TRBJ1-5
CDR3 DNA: TGTGCCAGTAGTATTTTGCCTCCAGGGACAGGGCCCAATCAGCCCCAGCATTTT
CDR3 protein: CASSILPPGTGPNQPQHF

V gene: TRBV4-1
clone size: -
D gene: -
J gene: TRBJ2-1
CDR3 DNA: TGCGCCAGCAGCCAAGCTACGGCAGGGTATGGCTCCTACAATGAGCAGTTCTTC
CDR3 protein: CASSQATAGYGSYNEQFF

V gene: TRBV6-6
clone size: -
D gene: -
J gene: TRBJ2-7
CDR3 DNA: TGTGCCAGCAGTTACATAACCGGGCCCTACTCCTACGAGCAGTACTTC
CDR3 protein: CASSYITGPYSYEQYF

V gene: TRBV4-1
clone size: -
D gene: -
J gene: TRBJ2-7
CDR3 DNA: TGCGCCAGCAGCCAGGGGACAGGTACGATAGCGGGAGTAGGCTACGAGCAGTACTTC
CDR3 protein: CASSQGTGTIAGVGYEQYF

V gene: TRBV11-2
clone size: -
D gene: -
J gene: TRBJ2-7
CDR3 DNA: TGTGCCAGCAGCTTAGGTGGTATCACGGGACCCTCCTACGAGCAGTACTTC
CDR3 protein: CASSLGGITGPSYEQYF

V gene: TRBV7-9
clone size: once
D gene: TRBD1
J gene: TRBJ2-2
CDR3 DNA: TGTGCCAGCAGCTTAGAGGGGACAGGGGACACCGGGGAGCTGTTTTTT
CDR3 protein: CASSLEGTGDTGELFF

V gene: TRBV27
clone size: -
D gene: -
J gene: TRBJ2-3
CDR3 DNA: TGTGCCAGCAGTTTGGGACAACTTGGAGATACGCAGTATTTT
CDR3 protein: CASSLGQLGDTQYF

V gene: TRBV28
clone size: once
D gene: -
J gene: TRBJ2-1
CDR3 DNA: TGTGCCAGCAGTAACCCCCGGGCCGGATTCTCCTACAATGAGCAGTTCTTC
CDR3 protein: CASSNPRAGFSYNEQFF

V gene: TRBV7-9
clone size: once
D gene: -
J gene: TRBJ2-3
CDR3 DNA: TGTGCCAGCAGCCCCACGGGAGACAGGCTGAGCACAGATACGCAGTATTTT
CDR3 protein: CASSPTGDRLSTDTQYF

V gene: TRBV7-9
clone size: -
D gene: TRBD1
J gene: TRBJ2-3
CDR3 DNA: TGTGCCAGCAGCTTAGACCGGGACAGTCTCACAGATACGCAGTATTTT
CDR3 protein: CASSLDRDSLTDTQYF

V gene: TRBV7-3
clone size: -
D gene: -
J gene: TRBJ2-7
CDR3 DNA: TGTGCCAGCAGCGACCGCAGGGGAGGGTCCTACGAGCAGTACTTC
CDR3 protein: CASSDRRGGSYEQYF

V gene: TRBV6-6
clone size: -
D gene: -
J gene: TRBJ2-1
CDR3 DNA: TGTGCCAGCAGTTACTTGGACGGTGAGCAGTTCTTC
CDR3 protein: CASSYLDGEQFF

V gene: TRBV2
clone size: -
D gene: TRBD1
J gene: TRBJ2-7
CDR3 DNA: TGTGCCAGTGGGGACAGCTCCTACGAGCAGTACTTC
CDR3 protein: CASGDSSYEQYF

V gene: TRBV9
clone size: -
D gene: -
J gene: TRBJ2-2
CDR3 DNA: TGTGCCAGCAGCGAGGGAGGCGGGAAGGGCGGGGAGCTGTTTTTT
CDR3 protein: CASSEGGGKGGELFF

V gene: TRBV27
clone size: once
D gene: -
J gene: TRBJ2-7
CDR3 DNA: TGTGCCAGCAGTTTCGCTCAGGGTTTCGAGCAGTACTTC
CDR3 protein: CASSFAQGFEQYF

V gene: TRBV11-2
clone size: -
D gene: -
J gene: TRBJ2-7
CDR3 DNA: TGTGCCAGCAGCCCGTACCGGGGTGGCTACGAGCAGTACTTC
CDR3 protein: CASSPYRGGYEQYF

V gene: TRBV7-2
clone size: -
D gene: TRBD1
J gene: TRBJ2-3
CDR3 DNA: TGTGCCAGCAGCTTGTGGGACAGGGGCCAAGATACGCAGTATTTT
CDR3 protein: CASSLWDRGQDTQYF

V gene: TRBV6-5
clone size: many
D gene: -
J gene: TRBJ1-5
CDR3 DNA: TGTGCCAGCAGTGCCTCCGGGCAGCCCCAGCATTTT
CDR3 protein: CASSASGQPQHF

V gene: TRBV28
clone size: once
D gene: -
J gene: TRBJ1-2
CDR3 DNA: TGTGCCAGCAGTTTAGGTCAGGCATATGGCTACACCTTC
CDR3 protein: CASSLGQAYGYTF

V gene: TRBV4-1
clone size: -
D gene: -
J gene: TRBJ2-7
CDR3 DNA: TGCGCCAGCAGCCAAGATTGGGGGGACGAGCAGTACTTC
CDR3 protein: CASSQDWGDEQYF

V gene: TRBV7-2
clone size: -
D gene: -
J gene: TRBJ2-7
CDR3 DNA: TGTGCCAGCAGCTTAGCAGGCGGATCCTTATTCTACGAGCAGTACTTC
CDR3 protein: CASSLAGGSLFYEQYF

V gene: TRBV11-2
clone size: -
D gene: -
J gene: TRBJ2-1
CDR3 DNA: TGTGCCAGCAGCTTAAGGGGCGGGTCCCTCAATGAGCAGTTCTTC
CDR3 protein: CASSLRGGSLNEQFF